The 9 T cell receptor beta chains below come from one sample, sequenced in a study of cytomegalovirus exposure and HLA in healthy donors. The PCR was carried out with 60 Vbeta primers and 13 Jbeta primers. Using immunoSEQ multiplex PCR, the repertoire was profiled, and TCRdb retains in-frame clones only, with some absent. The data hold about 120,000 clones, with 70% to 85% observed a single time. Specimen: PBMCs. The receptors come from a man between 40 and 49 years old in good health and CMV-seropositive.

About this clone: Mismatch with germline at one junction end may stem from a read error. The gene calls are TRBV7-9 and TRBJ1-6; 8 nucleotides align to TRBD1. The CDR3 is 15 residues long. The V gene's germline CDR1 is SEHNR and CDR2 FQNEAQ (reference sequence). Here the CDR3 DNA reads TGTTCCAGCAGCTTAGTAACAGGGGGGAATTCACCCCTCCACTTT. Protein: CSSSLVTGGNSPLHF.

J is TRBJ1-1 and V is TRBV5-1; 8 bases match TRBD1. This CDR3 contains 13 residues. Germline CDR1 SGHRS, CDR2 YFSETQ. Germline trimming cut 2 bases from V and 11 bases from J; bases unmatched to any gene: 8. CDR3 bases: TGCGCCAGCAGCTTAGGGCCGGGACAGGTGGCTTTCTTT. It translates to CASSLGPGQVAFF.

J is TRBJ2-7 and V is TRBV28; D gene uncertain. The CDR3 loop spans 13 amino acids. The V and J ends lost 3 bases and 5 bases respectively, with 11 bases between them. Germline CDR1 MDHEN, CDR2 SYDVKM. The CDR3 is CASSFPLRHEQYF. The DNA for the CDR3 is TGTGCCAGCAGTTTTCCCCTACGCCACGAGCAGTACTTC.

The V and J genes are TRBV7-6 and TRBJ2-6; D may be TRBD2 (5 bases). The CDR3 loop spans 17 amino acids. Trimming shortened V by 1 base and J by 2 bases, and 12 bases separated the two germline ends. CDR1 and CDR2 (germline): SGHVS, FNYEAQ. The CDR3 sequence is CASSLGVLRAGANVLTF. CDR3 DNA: TGTGCCAGCAGCTTAGGGGTGTTGAGGGCTGGGGCCAACGTCCTGACTTTC.

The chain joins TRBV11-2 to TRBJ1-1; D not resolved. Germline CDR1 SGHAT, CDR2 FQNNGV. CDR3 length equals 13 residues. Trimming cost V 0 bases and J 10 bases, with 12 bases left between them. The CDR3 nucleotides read TGTGCCAGCAGCTTAGATAGGCAGCTAGGAGCTTTCTTT. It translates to CASSLDRQLGAFF.

CDR3 DNA: TGCAGTGCAAGGGGCGAGCAGTACTTC. It specifies CSARGEQYF. The V gene is TRBV20-1, the J gene TRBJ2-7, with D perhaps TRBD1 (5 bases). The CDR3 covers 9 residues. CDR1 and CDR2 from the germline V gene are DFQATT and SNEGSKA (reference sequence). Trimming pared 6 bases from V and 6 bases from J, leaving 6 bases between.

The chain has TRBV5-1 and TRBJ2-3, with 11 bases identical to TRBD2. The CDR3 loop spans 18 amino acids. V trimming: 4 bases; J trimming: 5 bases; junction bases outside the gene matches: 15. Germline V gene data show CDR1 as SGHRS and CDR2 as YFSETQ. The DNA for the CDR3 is TGCGCCAGCAGCAGTGACAAACTCAGACTAGCGGGGATAGATACGCAGTATTTT. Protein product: CASSSDKLRLAGIDTQYF. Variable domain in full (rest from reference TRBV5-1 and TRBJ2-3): KAGVTQTPRYLIKTRGQQVTLSCSPISGHRSVSWYQQTPGQGLQFLFEYFSETQRNKGNFPGRFSGRQFSNSRSEMNVSTLELGDSALYLCASSSDKLRLAGIDTQYFGPGTRLTVL.

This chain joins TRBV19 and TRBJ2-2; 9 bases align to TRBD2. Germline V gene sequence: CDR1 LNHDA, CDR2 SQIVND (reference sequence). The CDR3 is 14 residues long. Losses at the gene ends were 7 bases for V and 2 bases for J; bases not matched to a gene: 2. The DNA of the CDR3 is TGTGCCAGTATGCGGGGGGGTAACACCGGGGAGCTGTTTTTT. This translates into CASMRGGNTGELFF.

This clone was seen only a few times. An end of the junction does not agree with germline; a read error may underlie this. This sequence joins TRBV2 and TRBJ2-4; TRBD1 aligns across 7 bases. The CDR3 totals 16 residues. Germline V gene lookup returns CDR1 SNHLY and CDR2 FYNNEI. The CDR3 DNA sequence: TGTGCCAGCAGTGGGTGGGGACAGATAGCCAAAAACAGTCAGTACTTC. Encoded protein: CASSGWGQIAKNSQYF.